This T cell receptor (beta chain) was retrieved from a study of shared clonotypes between healthy human individuals. Study-wide background: The study enrolled a couple of women and a few men aged 18 to 49.

How the authors handled the data: There were no quality scores in the junction-only immunoSEQ sequences, so filtering differed. Profiled with immunoSEQ multiplex PCR; TCRdb holds only in-frame clones, not every one. The DNA was the basis for D and trimming; V, J and clone size are from that table. The sample consists of 600,000 or so clones, roughly 98% of them appearing once. CD45RO-negative, CCR7-positively selected cells formed the naive CD8 fraction, excluding terminally differentiated effector memory CD45RA+ cells. This clone occurred once. Its specificity is not known. The length of the CDR3 is 15 residues. Germline V gene sequence: CDR1 SGHDT, CDR2 YYEEEE. Trimming took 4 bases from V and 5 from J, leaving 18 bases between them. Study-level findings and limits: Sampling used blood alone; tissue repertoires probably differ. Clonotype sharing among donors, it was expected, would be affected by sequencing depth.

This sequence was found in a man aged 30 to 45 in good health. The chain employs TRBV5-6 and TRBJ2-5; no firm D call. The specimen sequenced was naive CD8+ T cells sorted from blood. The CDR3 loop is CASSPRYPRGETQYF. The CDR3 DNA is TGTGCCAGCAGCCCGAGGTATCCCCGCGGCGAGACCCAGTACTTC.